Listed here are 16 T cell receptor beta chains from one sample, sequenced in a study of blood T cell repertoires in COVID-19. Assay used: immunoSEQ multiplex PCR; TCRdb lists only in-frame clones, some missing. The table lists around 310,000 clones, about 90% of them singletons. The sequenced material came from peripheral blood. The receptors originated from a woman in her thirties or forties with COVID-19, enrolled during active disease.

This rearrangement joins TRBV5-1 to TRBJ1-2, with 7 bases matching TRBD1. The ends lost 4 bases at V and 4 bases at J; junction bases unmatched: 4. The CDR3 totals 13 residues. From germline, CDR1 is SGHRS and CDR2 YFSETQ. CDR3: CASSIGTAYGYTF. For the CDR3, the DNA is TGCGCCAGCAGCATCGGGACAGCCTATGGCTACACCTTC.

The chain employs TRBV3-1 (or the pseudogene TRBV3-2) and TRBJ1-1, with a weak D call TRBD1 (6 bases). V was cut by 3 bases and J by 4 bases, with 18 bases left in between. CDR1 is LGHDT, CDR2 YNNKEL, per germline (reference sequence). This CDR3 has 16 residues. CDR3 sequence: CASSQRPGGRSTEAFF. In DNA, the CDR3 is TGTGCCAGCAGCCAGAGACCCGGGGGGCGGTCCACTGAAGCTTTCTTT.

The gene calls are TRBV9 and TRBJ2-7, with TRBD1 matching over 9 bases. The CDR3 length is 15 residues. V was pared by 1 base and J by 4 bases, with 6 bases of the junction left unmatched. Germline V gene sequence: CDR1 SGDLS, CDR2 YYNGEE. CDR3 in amino acids: CASSVSGTGSYEQYF. For the CDR3, the DNA is TGTGCCAGCAGCGTAAGCGGGACAGGGAGTTACGAGCAGTACTTC.

The V and J genes are TRBV28 and TRBJ2-1, with 9 bases fitting TRBD2. Germline values: CDR1 MDHEN, CDR2 SYDVKM. CDR3 length: 16 residues. The ends lost 6 bases at V and 4 bases at J; junction bases unmatched: 10. CDR3 DNA sequence: TGTGCCAGCAGCGCGGGACTAGCAGCAGATTACAATGAGCAGTTCTTC. Its translation: CASSAGLAADYNEQFF.

The chain combines TRBV5-1 with TRBJ1-3, with D perhaps TRBD1 (5 bases). CDR3 size: 14 residues. Germline CDR1 reads SGHRS; CDR2 reads YFSETQ. Trimming stripped 4 bases from V and 2 bases from J, with 10 bases between. DNA for the CDR3: TGCGCCAGCAGCCCCGGGGGTGCTGGAAACACCATATATTTT. This sequence encodes CASSPGGAGNTIYF.

The J gene is TRBJ1-1, the V gene TRBV5-1; no reliable D call. Between the trimmed V and J ends, which lost 4 bases and 4 bases, there was a span of 11 bases. CDR3 length: 13 amino acids. The germline CDR1 and CDR2 sequences are SGHRS and YFSETQ. The CDR3 nucleotides read TGCGCCAGCAGCCGGGAAGTGGGCACTGAAGCTTTCTTT. The encoded protein is CASSREVGTEAFF. Based on the CDR3 plus reference TRBV5-1 and TRBJ1-1, the full variable domain is KAGVTQTPRYLIKTRGQQVTLSCSPISGHRSVSWYQQTPGQGLQFLFEYFSETQRNKGNFPGRFSGRQFSNSRSEMNVSTLELGDSALYLCASSREVGTEAFFGQGTRLTVV.

The chain recombines TRBV5-1 with TRBJ1-4, with 9 bases matching TRBD1. The CDR3 has 14 amino acids. V lost 7 bases to trimming and J lost 6 bases; unmatched junction nucleotides: 7. Germline CDR1 and CDR2: SGHRS and YFSETQ. The CDR3 loop reads CASRTGVGDEKLFF. The CDR3, as DNA: TGCGCCAGCCGGACAGGGGTAGGCGATGAAAAACTGTTTTTT.

V is TRBV19 and J is TRBJ1-5; 10 positions match TRBD1. Germline V gene lookup returns CDR1 LNHDA and CDR2 SQIVND (reference sequence). The CDR3 is 16 amino acids. V was pared by 7 bases and J by 1 base, with 7 bases of the junction left unmatched. The CDR3 sequence: CASTGQGGSSNQPQHF. The CDR3 DNA reads TGTGCCAGTACCGGACAGGGGGGATCGAGCAATCAGCCCCAGCATTTT.

CDR3 region: CASSTDRRPYGYTF. CDR3 coding DNA: TGTGCCAGCAGCACGGACAGACGCCCCTATGGCTACACCTTC. The chain couples TRBV28 to TRBJ1-2, with TRBD1 as a possible D gene (6 bases). From germline, CDR1 is MDHEN and CDR2 SYDVKM. The CDR3 covers 14 residues. V was trimmed by 6 bases and J by 4 bases, leaving 15 bases between them.

The chain employs TRBV7-3 and TRBJ1-4, with no clear D. The CDR3 totals 17 residues. The germline V gene has CDR1 SGHTA and CDR2 FQGTGA. Trimming removed 1 base from V and 3 bases from J, with 15 bases in between. The CDR3 spells CASSLNGRVIANEKLFF. CDR3 DNA sequence: TGTGCCAGCAGCTTAAACGGGAGGGTTATAGCTAATGAAAAACTGTTTTTT.

V usage is TRBV5-4 and J usage is TRBJ1-1; the match to TRBD1 covers 10 bases. Per germline, CDR1 SGHNT and CDR2 YYREEE (reference sequence). The trim removed 0 bases at V and 2 bases at J, leaving 1 base unmatched. The CDR3 runs 15 residues. The CDR3 nucleotides are TGTGCCAGCAGCTTGGGGGACAGGGGAAACACTGAAGCTTTCTTT. Translated, it gives CASSLGDRGNTEAFF.

V and J are TRBV5-4 and TRBJ1-2, with a tentative D call TRBD1 (6 bases). This CDR3 is 13 amino acids long. V dropped 3 bases and J dropped 8 bases, with 14 bases sitting between them. The V gene's germline CDR1 is SGHNT and CDR2 YYREEE (reference sequence). This CDR3 reads CASSSTGTWGYTF. For the CDR3, the DNA is TGTGCCAGCAGCTCCACAGGGACATGGGGCTACACCTTC.

The V gene is TRBV30, the J gene TRBJ2-3, with a possible D match to TRBD1 (7 bases). The V and J ends lost 1 base and 14 bases respectively, with 25 bases between them. The CDR3 has 15 amino acids. Germline V lookup: CDR1 GTSNPN, CDR2 SVGIG (reference sequence). The CDR3 region is CAWSGGTVSGLAGYF. The CDR3 region has the DNA TGTGCCTGGAGTGGGGGGACAGTGAGCGGGTTAGCAGGGTATTTT.

The genes are TRBV5-6 and TRBJ2-5; D is possibly TRBD1 (5 bases). Germline CDR1 SGHDT, CDR2 YYEEEE. The CDR3 extends over 14 amino acids. V was pared by 4 bases and J by 5 bases, with 15 bases between. The DNA for the CDR3 is TGTGCCAGCAGCCTGACTGGGGCGCTGGAGACCCAGTACTTC. Protein: CASSLTGALETQYF.

This sequence joins TRBV7-3 and TRBJ2-3, with 7 bases identical to TRBD2. The germline V gene encodes CDR1 SGHTA and CDR2 FQGTGA. Trimming at V came to 5 bases and at J to 4 bases, leaving 6 bases not matched to a gene. The CDR3 consists of 14 residues. The CDR3 sequence: CASSRGGGSDTQYF. CDR3 nucleotides: TGTGCCAGCAGCCGCGGGGGTGGGTCAGATACGCAGTATTTT.

Notes on this clone: Other DNA sequences in the same sample also yield this CDR3. V usage is TRBV28 and J usage is TRBJ1-2; unclear D gene. Trimming left V 6 bases short and J 4 bases short, with 6 bases between. CDR3 size: 11 residues. Germline V gene sequence: CDR1 MDHEN, CDR2 SYDVKM. CDR3 DNA: TGTGCCAGCAGCTCAGTCTATGGCTACACCTTC. Amino acids: CASSSVYGYTF.